These 5 T cell receptor beta chains were sequenced from one sample in a study of blood T cell repertoires in COVID-19. Clones were sequenced by immunoSEQ multiplex PCR, and TCRdb holds only the in-frame ones, with some missing. The table lists a few hundred thousand clones, roughly 87% of them singletons. Sample: peripheral blood. Every receptor here comes from a man younger than 30 with active or convalescent COVID-19.

The CDR3, as DNA: TGTGCCAGCAGCGTAGCCTTGGGGGCGACAGATACGCAGTATTTT. This sequence encodes CASSVALGATDTQYF. The chain joins TRBV9 to TRBJ2-3; TRBD1 might be the D (6 bases). This CDR3 has 15 residues. Germline V CDR1 and CDR2: SGDLS, YYNGEE. The ends were cut back, 0 bases at V and 3 bases at J, with 11 bases in the middle.

The J gene is TRBJ2-7, the V gene TRBV29-1; D gene ambiguous. Trimming removed 4 bases at V and 7 bases at J, with 14 bases between. Germline V gene lookup returns CDR1 SQVTM and CDR2 ANQGSEA. This CDR3 comprises 12 residues. CDR3 bases: TGCAGCGTTGTTGAAACGGTCGGGGAGCAGTACTTC. Protein: CSVVETVGEQYF.

The rearrangement uses TRBV24-1 and TRBJ2-1; the match to TRBD1 covers 9 bases. CDR1 and CDR2 (germline): KGHDR, SFDVKD. Losses at the gene ends were 4 bases for V and 4 bases for J; bases not matched to a gene: 16. This CDR3 contains 19 residues. The CDR3 nucleotides are TGTGCCACCAGTGAACGGGGACAGGGCTCGATTTTTTCGTACAATGAGCAGTTCTTC. This sequence encodes CATSERGQGSIFSYNEQFF.

The rearrangement uses TRBV11-3 and TRBJ1-1; 7 bases are a match to TRBD1. Germline CDR1 and CDR2: SGHNT and YENEEA. J gave up 4 bases and V 5 bases, and 4 bases lay outside the gene matches. The CDR3 runs 13 residues. Written as DNA, the CDR3 is TGTGCCAGCAGCAGGGGGCTAGGCACTGAAGCTTTCTTT. It is translated as CASSRGLGTEAFF.

V usage is TRBV4-1 and J usage is TRBJ2-3, with 7 bases matching TRBD1. The CDR3 has 18 residues. From germline, CDR1 is MGHRA and CDR2 YSYEKL. J lost 0 bases, V lost 1 base, and 10 bases had no gene match. DNA for the CDR3: TGCGCCAGCAGCCAAGTTCCCCCAGGGGGTACTAGCACAGATACGCAGTATTTT. The encoded protein is CASSQVPPGGTSTDTQYF.